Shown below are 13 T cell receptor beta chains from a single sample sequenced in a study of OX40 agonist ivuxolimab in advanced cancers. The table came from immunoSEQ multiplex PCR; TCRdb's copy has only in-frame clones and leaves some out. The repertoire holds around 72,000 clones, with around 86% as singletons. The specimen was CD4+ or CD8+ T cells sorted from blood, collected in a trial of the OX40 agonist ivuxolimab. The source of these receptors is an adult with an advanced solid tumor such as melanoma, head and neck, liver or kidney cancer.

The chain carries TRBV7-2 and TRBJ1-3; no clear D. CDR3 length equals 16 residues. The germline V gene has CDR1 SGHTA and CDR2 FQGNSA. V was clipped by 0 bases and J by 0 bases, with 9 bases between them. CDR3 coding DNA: TGTGCCAGCAGCTTAGCTGCAGCGAACTCTGGAAACACCATATATTTT. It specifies CASSLAAANSGNTIYF.

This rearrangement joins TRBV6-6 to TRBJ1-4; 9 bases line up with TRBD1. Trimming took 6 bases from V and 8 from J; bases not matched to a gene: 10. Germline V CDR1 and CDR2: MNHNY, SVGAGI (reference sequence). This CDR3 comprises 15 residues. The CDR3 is CASREVQGASEKLFF. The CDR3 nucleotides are TGTGCCAGCAGGGAGGTACAGGGGGCGAGCGAAAAACTGTTTTTT.

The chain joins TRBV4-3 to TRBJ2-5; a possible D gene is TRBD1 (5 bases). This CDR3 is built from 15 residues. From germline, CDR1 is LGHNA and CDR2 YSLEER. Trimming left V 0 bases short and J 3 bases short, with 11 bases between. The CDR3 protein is CASSQDLGREETQYF. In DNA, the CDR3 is TGCGCCAGCAGCCAAGATCTTGGCAGGGAAGAGACCCAGTACTTC.

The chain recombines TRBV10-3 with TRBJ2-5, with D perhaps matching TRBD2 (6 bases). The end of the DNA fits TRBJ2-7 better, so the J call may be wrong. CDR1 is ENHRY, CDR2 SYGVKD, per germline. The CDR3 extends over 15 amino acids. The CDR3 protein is CAISDAGLPASEQYF. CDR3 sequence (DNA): TGTGCCATCAGTGATGCGGGGCTACCGGCGAGCGAGCAGTACTTC.

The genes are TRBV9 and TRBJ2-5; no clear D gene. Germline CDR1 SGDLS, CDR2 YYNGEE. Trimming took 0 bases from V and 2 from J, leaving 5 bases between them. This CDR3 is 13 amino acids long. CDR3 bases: TGTGCCAGCAGCGTAGGTGCACAAGAGACCCAGTACTTC. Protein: CASSVGAQETQYF.

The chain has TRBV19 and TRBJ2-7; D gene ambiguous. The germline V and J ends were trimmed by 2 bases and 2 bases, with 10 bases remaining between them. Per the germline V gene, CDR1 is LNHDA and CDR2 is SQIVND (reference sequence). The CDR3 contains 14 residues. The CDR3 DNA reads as TGTGCCAGTAGTATAATCGGCAGCACCTACGAGCAGTACTTC. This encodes CASSIIGSTYEQYF.

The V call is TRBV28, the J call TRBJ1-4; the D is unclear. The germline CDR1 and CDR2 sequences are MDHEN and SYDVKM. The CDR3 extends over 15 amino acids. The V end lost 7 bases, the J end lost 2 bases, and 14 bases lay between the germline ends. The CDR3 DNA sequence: TGTGCCAGCATTACCCACAGAGCCACTAATGAAAAACTGTTTTTT. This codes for CASITHRATNEKLFF.

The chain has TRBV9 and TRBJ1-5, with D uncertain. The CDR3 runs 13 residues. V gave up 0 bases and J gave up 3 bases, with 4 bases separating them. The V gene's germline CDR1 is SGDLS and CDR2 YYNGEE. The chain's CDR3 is CASSVDLNQPQHF. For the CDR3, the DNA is TGTGCCAGCAGCGTAGACCTCAATCAGCCCCAGCATTTT. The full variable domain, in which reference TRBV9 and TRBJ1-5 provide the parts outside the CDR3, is DSGVTQTPKHLITATGQRVTLRCSPRSGDLSVYWYQQSLDQGLQFLIQYYNGEERAKGNILERFSAQQFPDLHSELNLSSLELGDSALYFCASSVDLNQPQHFGDGTRLSIL.

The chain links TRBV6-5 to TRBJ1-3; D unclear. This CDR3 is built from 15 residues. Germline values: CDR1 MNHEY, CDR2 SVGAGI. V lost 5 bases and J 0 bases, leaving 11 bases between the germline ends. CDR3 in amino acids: CASSLKGDSGNTIYF. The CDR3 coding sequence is TGTGCCAGCAGTCTCAAAGGAGACTCTGGAAACACCATATATTTT.

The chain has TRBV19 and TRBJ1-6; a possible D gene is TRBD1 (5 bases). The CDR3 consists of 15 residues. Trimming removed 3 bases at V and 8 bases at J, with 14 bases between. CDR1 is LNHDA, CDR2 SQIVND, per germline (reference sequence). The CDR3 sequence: CASSMTVGFDSPLHF. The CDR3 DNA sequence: TGTGCCAGTAGTATGACAGTGGGTTTTGATTCACCCCTCCACTTT.

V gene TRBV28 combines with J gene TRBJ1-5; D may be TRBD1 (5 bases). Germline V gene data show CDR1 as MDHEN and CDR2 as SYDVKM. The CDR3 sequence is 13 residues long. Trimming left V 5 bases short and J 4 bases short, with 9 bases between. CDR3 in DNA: TGTGCCAGCAGTGGGACCGCAAATCAGCCCCAGCATTTT. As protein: CASSGTANQPQHF.

DNA of the CDR3: TGTGCCAGCAGTTACTCGAGACAGGAGAACAATGAGCAGTTCTTC. This codes for CASSYSRQENNEQFF. The chain is built from TRBV6-6 and TRBJ2-1, with a possible D match to TRBD1 (6 bases). Trimming pared 0 bases from V and 5 bases from J, leaving 11 bases between. The CDR3 has 15 residues. Germline CDR1 MNHNY, CDR2 SVGAGI (reference sequence).

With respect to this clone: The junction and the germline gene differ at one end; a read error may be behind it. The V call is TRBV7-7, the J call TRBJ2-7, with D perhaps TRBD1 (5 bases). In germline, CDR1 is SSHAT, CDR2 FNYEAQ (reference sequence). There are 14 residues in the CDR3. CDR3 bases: TGTGCTAGCAGCCAGTCGCCAGGGAACCACGAGCAGTACTTC. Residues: CASSQSPGNHEQYF.